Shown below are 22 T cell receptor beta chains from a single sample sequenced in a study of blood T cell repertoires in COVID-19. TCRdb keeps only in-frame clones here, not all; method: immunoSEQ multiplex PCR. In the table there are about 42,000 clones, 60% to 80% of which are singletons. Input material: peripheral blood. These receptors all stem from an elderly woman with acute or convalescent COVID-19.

CDR3 sequence reads: CASSGGGGGPGETQYF. In DNA, the CDR3 is TGTGCCAGCAGTGGTGGGGGCGGGGGCCCGGGGGAGACCCAGTACTTC. This rearrangement joins TRBV5-5 to TRBJ2-5, with D maybe TRBD2 (7 bases). Germline values: CDR1 SGHKS, CDR2 YYEKEE (reference sequence). The V end lost 5 bases, the J end lost 5 bases, and 22 bases lay between the germline ends. The CDR3 totals 16 residues.

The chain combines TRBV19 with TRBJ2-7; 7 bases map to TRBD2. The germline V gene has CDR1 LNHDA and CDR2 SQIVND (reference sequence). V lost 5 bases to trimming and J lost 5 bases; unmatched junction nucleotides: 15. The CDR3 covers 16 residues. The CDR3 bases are TGTGCCAGTAGTCAACCGGCGGGGGTTAGGATGGACGAGCAGTACTTC. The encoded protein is CASSQPAGVRMDEQYF.

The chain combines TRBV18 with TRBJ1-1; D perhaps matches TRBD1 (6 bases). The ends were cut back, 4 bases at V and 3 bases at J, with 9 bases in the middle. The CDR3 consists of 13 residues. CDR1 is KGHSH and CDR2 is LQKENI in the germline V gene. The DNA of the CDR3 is TGTGCCAGCTCACAGTACAGGGACACTGAAGCTTTCTTT. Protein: CASSQYRDTEAFF.

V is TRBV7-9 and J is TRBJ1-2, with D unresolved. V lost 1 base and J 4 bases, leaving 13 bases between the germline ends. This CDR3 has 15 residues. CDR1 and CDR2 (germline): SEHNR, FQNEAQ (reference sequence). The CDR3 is CASSLGRQPIYGYTF. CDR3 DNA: TGTGCCAGCAGCTTAGGCAGGCAACCTATCTATGGCTACACCTTC. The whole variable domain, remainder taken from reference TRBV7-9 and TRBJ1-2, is DTGVSQNPRHKITKRGQNVTFRCDPISEHNRLYWYRQTLGQGPEFLTYFQNEAQLEKSRLLSDRFSAERPKGSFSTLEIQRTEQGDSAMYLCASSLGRQPIYGYTFGSGTRLTVV.

Here the CDR3 reads CASSFDRGREKLFF. The CDR3 DNA reads as TGTGCCAGCAGCTTTGACAGGGGGCGCGAAAAACTGTTTTTT. This rearrangement joins TRBV7-2 to TRBJ1-4; TRBD1 aligns across 10 bases. Germline V lookup: CDR1 SGHTA, CDR2 FQGNSA. Trimming cost V 3 bases and J 8 bases; bases outside gene matches: 3. The CDR3 extends over 14 amino acids.

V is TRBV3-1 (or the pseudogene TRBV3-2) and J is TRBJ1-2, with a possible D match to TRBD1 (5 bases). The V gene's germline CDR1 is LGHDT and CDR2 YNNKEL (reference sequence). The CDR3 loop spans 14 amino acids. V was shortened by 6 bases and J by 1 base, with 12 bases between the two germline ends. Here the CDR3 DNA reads TGTGCCAGCAGTGGGGGACTAAATAACTATGGCTACACCTTC. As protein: CASSGGLNNYGYTF.

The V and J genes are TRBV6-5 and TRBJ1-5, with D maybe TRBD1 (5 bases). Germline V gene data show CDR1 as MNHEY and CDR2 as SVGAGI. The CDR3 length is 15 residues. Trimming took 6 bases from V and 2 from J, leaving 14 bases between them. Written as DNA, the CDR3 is TGTGCCAGCAGCCCCGCGCAGGGTGGCAATCAGCCCCAGCATTTT. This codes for CASSPAQGGNQPQHF.

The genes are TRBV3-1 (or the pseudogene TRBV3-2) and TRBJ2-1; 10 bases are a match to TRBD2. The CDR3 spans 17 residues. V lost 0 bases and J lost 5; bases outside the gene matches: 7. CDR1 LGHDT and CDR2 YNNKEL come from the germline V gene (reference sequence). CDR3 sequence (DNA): TGTGCCAGCAGCCAAGATCTCGTAGCGGGAGGAAACAATGAGCAGTTCTTC. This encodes CASSQDLVAGGNNEQFF.

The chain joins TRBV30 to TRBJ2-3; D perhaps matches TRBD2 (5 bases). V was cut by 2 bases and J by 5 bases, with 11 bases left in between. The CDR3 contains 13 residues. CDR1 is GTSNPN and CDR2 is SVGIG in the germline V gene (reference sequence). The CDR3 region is CAWSLVRVDTQYF. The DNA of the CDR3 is TGTGCCTGGAGTCTTGTGAGGGTAGATACGCAGTATTTT.

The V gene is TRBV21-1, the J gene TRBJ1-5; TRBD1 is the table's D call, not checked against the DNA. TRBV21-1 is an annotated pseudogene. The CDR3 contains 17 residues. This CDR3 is CASSSWTRLVSNQPQHF. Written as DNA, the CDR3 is TGTGCCAGCAGCTCCTGGACAAGGCTTGTTAGCAATCAGCCCCAGCATTTT.

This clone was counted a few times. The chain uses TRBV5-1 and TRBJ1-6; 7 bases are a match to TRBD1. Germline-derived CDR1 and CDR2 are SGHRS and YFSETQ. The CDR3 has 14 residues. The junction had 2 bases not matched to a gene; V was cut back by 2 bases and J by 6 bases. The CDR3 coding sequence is TGCGCCAGCAGCTTTGGACAGGTTAATTCACCCCTCCACTTT. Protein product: CASSFGQVNSPLHF.

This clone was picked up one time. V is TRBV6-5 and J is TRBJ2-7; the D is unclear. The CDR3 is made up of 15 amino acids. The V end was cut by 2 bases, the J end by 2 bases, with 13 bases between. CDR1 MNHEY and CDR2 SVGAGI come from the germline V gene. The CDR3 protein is CASSYQGGHTYEQYF. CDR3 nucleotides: TGTGCCAGCAGTTACCAAGGCGGCCACACCTACGAGCAGTACTTC.

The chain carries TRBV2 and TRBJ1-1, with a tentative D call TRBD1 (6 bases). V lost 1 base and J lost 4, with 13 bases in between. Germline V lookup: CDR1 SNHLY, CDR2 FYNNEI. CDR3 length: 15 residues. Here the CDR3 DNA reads TGTGCCAGCAGTGAAGGGGGGCAGGTTGGCACTGAAGCTTTCTTT. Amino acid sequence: CASSEGGQVGTEAFF.

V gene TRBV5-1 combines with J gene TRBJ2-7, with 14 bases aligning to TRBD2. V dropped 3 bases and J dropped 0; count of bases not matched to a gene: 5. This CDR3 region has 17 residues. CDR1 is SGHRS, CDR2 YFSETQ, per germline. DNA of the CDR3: TGCGCCAGCAGCTGGGGACTAGCGGGGGCCGTCTCCTACGAGCAGTACTTC. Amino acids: CASSWGLAGAVSYEQYF.

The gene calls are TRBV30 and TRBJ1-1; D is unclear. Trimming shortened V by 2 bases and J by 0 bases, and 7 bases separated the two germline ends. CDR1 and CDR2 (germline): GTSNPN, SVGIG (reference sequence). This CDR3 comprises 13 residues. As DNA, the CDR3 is TGTGCCTGGAGTCCGGGAATGAACACTGAAGCTTTCTTT. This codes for CAWSPGMNTEAFF.

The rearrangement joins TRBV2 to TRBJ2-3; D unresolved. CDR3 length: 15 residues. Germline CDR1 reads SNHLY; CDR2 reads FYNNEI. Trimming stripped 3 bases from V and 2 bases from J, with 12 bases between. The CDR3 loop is CASSDVLTNTDTQYF. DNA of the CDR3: TGTGCCAGCAGTGATGTACTAACAAACACAGATACGCAGTATTTT.

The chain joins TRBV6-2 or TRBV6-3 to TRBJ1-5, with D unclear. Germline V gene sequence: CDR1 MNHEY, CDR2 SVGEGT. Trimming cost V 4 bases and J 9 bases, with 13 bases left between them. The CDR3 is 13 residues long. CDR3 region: CASSWERRGPQHF. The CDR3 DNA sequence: TGTGCCAGCAGTTGGGAGCGGCGCGGGCCCCAGCATTTT.

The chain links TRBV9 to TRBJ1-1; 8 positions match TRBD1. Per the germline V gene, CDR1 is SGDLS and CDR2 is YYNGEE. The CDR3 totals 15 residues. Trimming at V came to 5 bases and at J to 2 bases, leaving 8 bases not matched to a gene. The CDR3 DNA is TGTGCCAGCAGGGATTGGACAGGGAAAAACACTGAAGCTTTCTTT. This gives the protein CASRDWTGKNTEAFF.

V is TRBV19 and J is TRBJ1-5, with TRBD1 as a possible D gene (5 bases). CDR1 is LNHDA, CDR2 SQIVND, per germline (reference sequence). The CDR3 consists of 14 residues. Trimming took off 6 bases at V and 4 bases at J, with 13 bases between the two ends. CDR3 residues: CASSQWGGNQPQHF. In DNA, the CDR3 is TGTGCCAGTAGCCAATGGGGGGGGAATCAGCCCCAGCATTTT. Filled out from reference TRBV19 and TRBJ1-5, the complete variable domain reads DGGITQSPKYLFRKEGQNVTLSCEQNLNHDAMYWYRQDPGQGLRLIYYSQIVNDFQKGDIAEGYSVSREKKESFPLTVTSAQKNPTAFYLCASSQWGGNQPQHFGDGTRLSIL.

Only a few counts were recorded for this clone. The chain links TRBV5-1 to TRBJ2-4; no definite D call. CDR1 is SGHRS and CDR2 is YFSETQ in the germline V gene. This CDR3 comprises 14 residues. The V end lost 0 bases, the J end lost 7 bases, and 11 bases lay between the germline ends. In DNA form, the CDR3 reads TGCGCCAGCAGCTTGGGCTTAACAGACAACATTCAGTACTTC. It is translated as CASSLGLTDNIQYF.

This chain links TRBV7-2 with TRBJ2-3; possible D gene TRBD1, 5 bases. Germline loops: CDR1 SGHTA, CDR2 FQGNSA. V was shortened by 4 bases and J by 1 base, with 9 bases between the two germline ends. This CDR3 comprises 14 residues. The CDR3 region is CASSSDRRTDTQYF. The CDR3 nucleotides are TGTGCCAGCAGCTCCGACAGACGCACAGATACGCAGTATTTT.

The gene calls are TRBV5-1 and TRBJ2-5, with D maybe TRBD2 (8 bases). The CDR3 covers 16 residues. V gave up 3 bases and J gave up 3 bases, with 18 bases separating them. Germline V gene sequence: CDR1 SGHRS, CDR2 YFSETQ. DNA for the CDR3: TGCGCCAGCAGCTCCCTTTCAGGGGGACTAGAAGAGACCCAGTACTTC. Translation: CASSSLSGGLEETQYF.